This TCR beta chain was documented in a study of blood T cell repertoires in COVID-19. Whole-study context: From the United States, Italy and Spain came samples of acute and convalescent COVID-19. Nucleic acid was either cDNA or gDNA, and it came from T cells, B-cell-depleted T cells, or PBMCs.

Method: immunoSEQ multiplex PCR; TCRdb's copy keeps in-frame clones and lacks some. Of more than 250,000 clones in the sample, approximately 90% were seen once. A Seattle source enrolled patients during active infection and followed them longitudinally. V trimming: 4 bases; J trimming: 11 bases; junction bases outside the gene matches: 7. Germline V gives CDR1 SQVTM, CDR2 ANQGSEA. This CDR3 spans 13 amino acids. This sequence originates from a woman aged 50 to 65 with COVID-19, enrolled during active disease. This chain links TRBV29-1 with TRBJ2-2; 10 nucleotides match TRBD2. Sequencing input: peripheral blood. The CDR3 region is CSVVGLAGVELFF. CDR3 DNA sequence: TGCAGCGTTGTAGGTCTAGCGGGAGTTGAGCTGTTTTTT.